These 27 T cell receptor beta chains came from one sample sequenced in a study of graft-versus-host responses after intestinal transplantation. Grafts had their tissue processed, releasing intraepithelial and lamina propria lymphocytes. Libraries were prepared by immunoSEQ multiplex PCR; TCRdb keeps only in-frame clonotypes and omits some of them. The table includes about 37,000 clones, roughly 87% detected once. This specimen was ileum tissue, taken 200 to 210 days after intestinal transplant. These receptors originate from a human patient who received an intestinal transplant, so some T cells may come from the graft donor.

The rearrangement joins TRBV6-6 to TRBJ1-1; 11 bases are a match to TRBD1. The J segment lost 6 bases and the V segment lost 0 bases, leaving 0 bases of the junction unmatched. The CDR3 is 14 amino acids. Germline V gene sequence: CDR1 MNHNY, CDR2 SVGAGI (reference sequence). CDR3 region: CASSYSGQGAEAFF. CDR3 nucleotides: TGTGCCAGCAGTTACTCGGGACAGGGGGCTGAAGCTTTCTTT.

V and J are TRBV6-1 and TRBJ1-2, with unresolved D. The CDR3 has 14 residues. Germline V gene data show CDR1 as MNHNS and CDR2 as SASEGT. Trimming took 1 base from V and 4 from J, leaving 10 bases between them. CDR3 DNA sequence: TGTGCCAGCAGTGAAGGTCACGGCCTCTATGGCTACACCTTC. It specifies CASSEGHGLYGYTF.

The V gene is TRBV7-8, the J gene TRBJ2-5; D is unclear. V dropped 0 bases and J dropped 1 base, with 6 bases sitting between them. The CDR3 has 14 residues. In germline, CDR1 is SGHVS, CDR2 FQNEAQ. As DNA, the CDR3 is TGTGCCAGCAGCTTAGCAGCAGTCCAAGAGACCCAGTACTTC. Its protein is CASSLAAVQETQYF.

The chain employs TRBV6-4 and TRBJ2-2; D call uncertain. The CDR3 length is 13 residues. Germline CDR1 is MRHNA and CDR2 is SNTAGT. With 2 bases removed from V and 3 bases from J, the gap between germline ends came to 4 bases. CDR3 residues: CASSDADTGELFF. For the CDR3, the DNA is TGTGCCAGCAGTGACGCCGACACCGGGGAGCTGTTTTTT.

This clone came up once. V gene TRBV19 combines with J gene TRBJ2-7, with TRBD1 as a possible D gene (7 bases). Germline V gene lookup returns CDR1 LNHDA and CDR2 SQIVND (reference sequence). This CDR3 is 13 amino acids long. Trimming left V 5 bases short and J 7 bases short, with 15 bases between. The CDR3 region is CASSSETGREQYF. The CDR3 DNA follows: TGTGCCAGTAGTTCTGAGACAGGGAGGGAGCAGTACTTC.

The genes are TRBV4-1 and TRBJ2-7; 11 bases are a match to TRBD2. V shed 3 bases and J 0 bases; nucleotides not matched to a gene: 13. In germline, CDR1 is MGHRA, CDR2 YSYEKL. CDR3 length equals 19 residues. The DNA for the CDR3 is TGCGCCAGCAGCCACGTAGCGGGAGGGCTTCTACCGAGCTCCTACGAGCAGTACTTC. Its translation: CASSHVAGGLLPSSYEQYF.

V usage is TRBV18 and J usage is TRBJ2-1; D perhaps matches TRBD2 (5 bases). The V gene lost 0 bases and the J gene lost 2 bases, with 8 bases spanning the gap. CDR3 length: 15 residues. Germline V gives CDR1 KGHSH, CDR2 LQKENI. CDR3 residues: CASSPPGGTYNEQFF. CDR3 nucleotides: TGTGCCAGCTCACCACCAGGAGGTACCTACAATGAGCAGTTCTTC.

The J gene is TRBJ2-2, the V gene TRBV5-8; a weak D match, TRBD2 (5 bases). Trimming removed 1 base from V and 3 bases from J, with 10 bases in between. The CDR3 covers 15 residues. The V gene's germline CDR1 is SGHTS and CDR2 YDEGEE. The DNA for the CDR3 is TGTGCCAGCAGCTTGCGCCGGGAAGACACCGGGGAGCTGTTTTTT. Amino acid sequence: CASSLRREDTGELFF.

This chain connects TRBV7-9 to TRBJ2-7; no definite D call. The germline gives CDR1 SEHNR, CDR2 FQNEAQ (reference sequence). V shed 4 bases and J shed 3 bases, with 16 bases lying between them. The CDR3 runs to 15 residues. CDR3 region: CASSSLWQADYEQYF. The CDR3 bases are TGTGCCAGCAGCTCGCTATGGCAGGCGGACTACGAGCAGTACTTC.

The chain couples TRBV10-3 to TRBJ2-5; 7 nucleotides align to TRBD2. V trimming: 0 bases; J trimming: 3 bases; junction bases outside the gene matches: 4. The CDR3 consists of 15 residues. Germline CDR1 is ENHRY and CDR2 is SYGVKD. CDR3 coding DNA: TGTGCCATCAGTGAGTCAGAAAGCGGGGAAGAGACCCAGTACTTC. Amino acid sequence: CAISESESGEETQYF.

The gene calls are TRBV5-1 and TRBJ1-1; no reliable D call. The V gene lost 0 bases and the J gene lost 0 bases, with 6 bases spanning the gap. The CDR3 contains 14 residues. Per germline, CDR1 SGHRS and CDR2 YFSETQ. The CDR3 sequence is CASSLAQVNTEAFF. CDR3 nucleotide sequence: TGCGCCAGCAGCTTGGCCCAGGTGAACACTGAAGCTTTCTTT.

J is TRBJ2-5 and V is TRBV11-2; either TRBD1 or TRBD2 may supply D (5 bases each). This CDR3 region has 14 residues. Germline V gene data show CDR1 as SGHAT and CDR2 as FQNNGV. The germline V and J ends were trimmed by 1 base and 1 base, with 7 bases remaining between them. The CDR3 DNA is TGTGCCAGCAGCTTAGCCGGGACCCAAGAGACCCAGTACTTC. Protein sequence: CASSLAGTQETQYF.

V gene TRBV19 combines with J gene TRBJ1-1; D uncertain. The germline V gene encodes CDR1 LNHDA and CDR2 SQIVND (reference sequence). The V end was cut by 3 bases, the J end by 0 bases, with 20 bases between. The CDR3 runs 18 residues. CDR3 nucleotide sequence: TGTGCCAGTAGTATTCGGGTCATTAAGTCGTTTTTGAACACTGAAGCTTTCTTT. As protein: CASSIRVIKSFLNTEAFF.

The chain combines TRBV10-3 with TRBJ2-7; maybe TRBD2 (5 bases). This CDR3 region has 14 residues. Trimming took 6 bases from V and 3 from J, leaving 15 bases between them. The germline V gene has CDR1 ENHRY and CDR2 SYGVKD. The CDR3 protein is CAISTGIMSYEQYF. CDR3 bases: TGTGCCATCAGCACCGGGATTATGAGCTACGAGCAGTACTTC.

The rearrangement links TRBV27 to TRBJ2-3; TRBD2 might be the D (6 bases). CDR3 length equals 15 residues. The germline CDR1 and CDR2 sequences are MNHEY and SMNVEV (reference sequence). Deletions cut 4 bases from V and 2 bases from J, with 13 bases between. In DNA form, the CDR3 reads TGTGCCAGCAGTTCGCGGGTAGCGGTCACAGATACGCAGTATTTT. It encodes CASSSRVAVTDTQYF.

This chain joins TRBV25-1 and TRBJ2-1, with 9 bases fitting TRBD2. CDR1 MGHDK and CDR2 SYGVNS come from the germline V gene. The CDR3 is 16 residues long. The J segment lost 4 bases and the V segment lost 1 base, leaving 5 bases of the junction unmatched. For the CDR3, the DNA is TGTGCCAGCAGTGAATGGGTAGCGGGGGTTTACAATGAGCAGTTCTTC. It is translated as CASSEWVAGVYNEQFF.

The genes are TRBV7-8 and TRBJ2-2; perhaps TRBD1 as D (6 bases). The CDR3 runs to 17 residues. V lost 6 bases and J lost 0, with 17 bases in between. The germline V gene has CDR1 SGHVS and CDR2 FQNEAQ. The CDR3 DNA follows: TGTGCCAGCAGATATTACGAGGACAGAGCGAACACCGGGGAGCTGTTTTTT. Translated: CASRYYEDRANTGELFF. Supplemented by reference TRBV7-8 and TRBJ2-2, the full variable domain reads GAGVSQSPRYKVAKRGQDVALRCDPISGHVSLFWYQQALGQGPEFLTYFQNEAQLDKSGLPSDRFFAERPEGSVSTLKIQRTQQEDSAVYLCASRYYEDRANTGELFFGEGSRLTVL.

The rearrangement links TRBV4-2 to TRBJ2-7; 9 bases map to TRBD2. The V segment lost 5 bases and the J segment 7 bases; nucleotides outside the gene matches: 3. CDR1 and CDR2 (germline): LGHNA, YNFKEQ. This CDR3 has 12 amino acids. CDR3 sequence: CASSTLAGEQYF. CDR3 nucleotide sequence: TGTGCCAGCAGCACCCTAGCGGGGGAGCAGTACTTC.

This clone was counted between two and nine times. The rearrangement joins TRBV4-1 to TRBJ2-7, with TRBD2 matching over 12 bases. V lost 4 bases, J lost 3 bases, and 4 bases stayed unmatched. This CDR3 comprises 15 residues. Germline V CDR1 and CDR2: MGHRA, YSYEKL. The CDR3 region is CASSRLAGVNYEQYF. CDR3 DNA: TGCGCCAGCAGCCGACTAGCGGGAGTAAACTACGAGCAGTACTTC.

The genes are TRBV11-2 and TRBJ2-7; no clear D gene. The CDR3 runs to 12 residues. The V gene's germline CDR1 is SGHAT and CDR2 FQNNGV. V dropped 6 bases and J dropped 4 bases, with 10 bases sitting between them. The CDR3 nucleotides are TGTGCCAGCAGTGGAAGCTCGTACGAGCAGTACTTC. Residues: CASSGSSYEQYF. Filled out from reference TRBV11-2 and TRBJ2-7, the complete variable domain reads EAGVAQSPRYKIIEKRQSVAFWCNPISGHATLYWYQQILGQGPKLLIQFQNNGVVDDSQLPKDRFSAERLKGVDSTLKIQPAKLEDSAVYLCASSGSSYEQYFGPGTRLTVT.

The chain recombines TRBV28 with TRBJ1-2, with D uncertain. Germline V lookup: CDR1 MDHEN, CDR2 SYDVKM. The CDR3 has 14 amino acids. The V end lost 3 bases, the J end lost 5 bases, and 13 bases lay between the germline ends. Written as DNA, the CDR3 is TGTGCCAGCAGTTTCGGAGGTAGGGATTATGGCTACACCTTC. It specifies CASSFGGRDYGYTF.

V and J are TRBV28 and TRBJ2-7; the D is unclear. CDR1 and CDR2 (germline): MDHEN, SYDVKM. CDR3 length: 14 amino acids. V lost 2 bases to trimming and J lost 4 bases, with 12 bases between them. The CDR3 DNA reads TGTGCCAGCAGTTTAGTCACAGCTGATTACGAGCAGTACTTC. Its protein is CASSLVTADYEQYF. The full variable domain, with the rest looked up from reference TRBV28 and TRBJ2-7, is DVKVTQSSRYLVKRTGEKVFLECVQDMDHENMFWYRQDPGLGLRLIYFSYDVKMKEKGDIPEGYSVSREKKERFSLILESASTNQTSMYLCASSLVTADYEQYFGPGTRLTVT.

This clone was seen a handful of times. The rearrangement uses TRBV2 and TRBJ1-5; tentatively, D is TRBD1 (5 bases). CDR1 and CDR2 from the germline V gene are SNHLY and FYNNEI. The CDR3 contains 14 residues. Trimming shortened V by 6 bases and J by 7 bases, and 16 bases separated the two germline ends. CDR3 in amino acids: CASSPRTGGQPQHF. The DNA for the CDR3 is TGTGCCAGCAGCCCCCGGACGGGGGGACAGCCCCAGCATTTT.

The CDR3 reads CASSLDSLNEKLFF. As DNA, the CDR3 is TGCGCCAGCAGCTTGGACAGTCTCAATGAAAAACTGTTTTTT. V and J are TRBV5-1 and TRBJ1-4; D is ambiguous. The CDR3 extends over 14 amino acids. The germline CDR1 and CDR2 sequences are SGHRS and YFSETQ. Between the trimmed V and J ends, which lost 0 bases and 5 bases, there was a span of 8 bases.

The rearrangement joins TRBV6-1 to TRBJ2-3; D gene unclear. Germline CDR1 is MNHNS and CDR2 is SASEGT. Trimming left V 9 bases short and J 1 base short, with 5 bases between. The CDR3 runs to 11 residues. The CDR3 region has the DNA TGTGCCAGTGAGGGCACAGATACGCAGTATTTT. Residues: CASEGTDTQYF.

The genes are TRBV2 and TRBJ2-3, with TRBD1 matching over 9 bases. The J segment lost 3 bases and the V segment lost 7 bases, leaving 5 bases of the junction unmatched. The CDR3 is 14 residues long. Per the germline V gene, CDR1 is SNHLY and CDR2 is FYNNEI. The CDR3 DNA is TGTGCCAGCAAACCGGACAGGGGAACAGATACGCAGTATTTT. Residues: CASKPDRGTDTQYF.

Of note for this clone: Other DNA sequences of this sample code for an identical CDR3. V is TRBV2 and J is TRBJ2-7; a possible D gene is TRBD1 (6 bases). The germline V gene has CDR1 SNHLY and CDR2 FYNNEI. Trimming removed 4 bases at V and 0 bases at J, with 7 bases between. This CDR3 has 13 residues. In DNA, the CDR3 is TGTGCCAGCAGTGGGGACACCTCCTACGAGCAGTACTTC. Residues: CASSGDTSYEQYF.